This TCR beta chain comes out of a study of Ad26.COV2.S vaccination and SARS-CoV-2 variants. TCRdb keeps only in-frame clones here, not all; method: immunoSEQ multiplex PCR. Altogether a few hundred thousand clones are present, more than 75% being singletons, with the ten largest covering about 3%. This CDR3 comprises 14 residues. The J segment lost 4 bases and the V segment lost 4 bases, leaving 7 bases of the junction unmatched. CDR1 is SGHRS and CDR2 is YFSETQ in the germline V gene. The treatment: approximately 18 received Ad26.COV2.S at low or high dose, single or two shots; about 5 received placebo; per-sample allocation not given. Collection of samples fell on day 63 after the first vaccine or placebo injection.

The starting material was peripheral blood, obtained in a trial of Ad26.COV2.S vaccine versus placebo. This receptor was taken from a person aged 18 to 59 who received the Ad26.COV2.S COVID-19 vaccine or a placebo. The V and J genes are TRBV5-1 and TRBJ1-2; 7 bases line up with TRBD1. CDR3 in DNA: TGCGCCAGCAGCAGGGACAGCCTAGGCTATGGCTACACCTTC. As protein: CASSRDSLGYGYTF.